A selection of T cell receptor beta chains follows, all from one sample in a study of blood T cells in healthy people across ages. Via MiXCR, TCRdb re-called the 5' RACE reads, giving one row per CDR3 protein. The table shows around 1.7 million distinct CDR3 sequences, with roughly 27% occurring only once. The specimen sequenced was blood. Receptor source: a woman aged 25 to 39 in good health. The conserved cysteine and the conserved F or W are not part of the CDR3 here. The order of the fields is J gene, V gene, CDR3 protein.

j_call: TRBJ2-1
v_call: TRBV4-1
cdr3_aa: ASSQDRGKNADEQF

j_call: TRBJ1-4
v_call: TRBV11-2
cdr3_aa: ASSPGVSKEKLF

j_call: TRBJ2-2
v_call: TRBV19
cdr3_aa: ASSKSVPLTNTGELF

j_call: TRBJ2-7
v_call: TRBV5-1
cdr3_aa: ASSPGQEQY

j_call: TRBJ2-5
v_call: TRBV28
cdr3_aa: ASGIYFPRQRQETQY

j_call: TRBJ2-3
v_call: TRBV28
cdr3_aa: ASSLGQGRSDTQY

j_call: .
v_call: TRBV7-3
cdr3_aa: ASSPAVGGYNEQY

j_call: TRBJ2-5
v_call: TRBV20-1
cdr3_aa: SARPESQETQY

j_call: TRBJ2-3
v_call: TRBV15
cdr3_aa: ATSRQGLARVDTQY

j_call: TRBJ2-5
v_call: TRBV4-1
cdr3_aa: ASSQGGSQETQY

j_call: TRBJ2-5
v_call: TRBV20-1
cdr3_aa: SARTPGDPGAQY

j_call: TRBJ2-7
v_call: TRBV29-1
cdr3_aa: SVGLAVGDEQY

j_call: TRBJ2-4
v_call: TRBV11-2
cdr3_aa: ASSWNNLRGNEQY

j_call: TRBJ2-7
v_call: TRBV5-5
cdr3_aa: ASSLGGPGVSYEQY

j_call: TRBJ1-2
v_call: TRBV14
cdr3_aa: ASSHETGGYHGYT

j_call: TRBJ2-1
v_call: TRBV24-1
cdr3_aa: ATSDLGSSYNEQF

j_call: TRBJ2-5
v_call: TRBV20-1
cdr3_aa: SARDSGSGRETQY

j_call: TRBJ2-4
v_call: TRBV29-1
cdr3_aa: SAKESLAKNIQY

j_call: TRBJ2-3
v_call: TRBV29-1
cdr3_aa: SVLAYYTQY

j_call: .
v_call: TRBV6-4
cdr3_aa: ASSLGLAGVYNEQY

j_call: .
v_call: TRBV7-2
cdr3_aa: ASSRTSGRTEQY

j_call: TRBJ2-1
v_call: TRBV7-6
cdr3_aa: ASSLGSTAEQF

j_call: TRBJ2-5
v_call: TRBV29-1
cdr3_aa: SVFPGAGYQETQY

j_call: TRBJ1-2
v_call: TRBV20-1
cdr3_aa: SARAQGRDGYT

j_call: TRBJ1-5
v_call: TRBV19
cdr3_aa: ASSMVSQPQH

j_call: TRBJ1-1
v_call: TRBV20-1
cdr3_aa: SATYRVTTEAF

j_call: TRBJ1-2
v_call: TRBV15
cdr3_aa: ATSRQDRENRYT

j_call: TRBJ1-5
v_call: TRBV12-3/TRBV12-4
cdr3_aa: ASRSGGSQPQH

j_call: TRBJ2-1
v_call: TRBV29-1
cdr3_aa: SVSSFSYNEQF

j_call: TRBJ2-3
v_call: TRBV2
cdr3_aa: ASSGTSGNTQY

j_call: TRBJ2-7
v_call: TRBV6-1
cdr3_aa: ASSPLAGSSFEQY

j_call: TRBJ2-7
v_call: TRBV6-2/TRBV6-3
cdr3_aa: ASSWTGHEQY

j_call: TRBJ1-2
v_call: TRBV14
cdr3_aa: ASSQTFPGANYGYT

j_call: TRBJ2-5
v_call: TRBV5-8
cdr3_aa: ASSWRGGQGQETQY

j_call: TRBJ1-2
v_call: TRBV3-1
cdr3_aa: ASSQPRQLPMNYGYT

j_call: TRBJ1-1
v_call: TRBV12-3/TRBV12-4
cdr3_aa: ASSLGIAEAF

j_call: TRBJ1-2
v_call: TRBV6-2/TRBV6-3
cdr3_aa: ASSYLGRSNYGYT

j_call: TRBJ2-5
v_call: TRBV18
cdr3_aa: ASSFFQGAQETQH

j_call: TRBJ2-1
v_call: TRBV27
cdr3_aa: ASSLQPGAHYNEQF

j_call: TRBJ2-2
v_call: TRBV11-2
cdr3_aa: ASSLDGIRSGELF

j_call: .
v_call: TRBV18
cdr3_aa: ASSPDREGHEQY

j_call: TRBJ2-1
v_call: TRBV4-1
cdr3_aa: ASSPEPGQGAGKQF

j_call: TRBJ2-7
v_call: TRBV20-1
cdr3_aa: SAGATNSYEQY

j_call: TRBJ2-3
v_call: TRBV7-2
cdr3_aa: ASTPTGLAGVGTQY

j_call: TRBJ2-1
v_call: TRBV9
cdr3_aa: ASRATSGGYNEQF

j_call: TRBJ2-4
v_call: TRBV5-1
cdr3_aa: ASSLVAGVREQY

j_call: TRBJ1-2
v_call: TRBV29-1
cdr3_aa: SGRTGGSYT

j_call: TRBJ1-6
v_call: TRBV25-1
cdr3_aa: ASRPGTVGYNSPLH

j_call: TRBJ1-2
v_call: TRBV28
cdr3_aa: ASSRRARGNLKYYGYT

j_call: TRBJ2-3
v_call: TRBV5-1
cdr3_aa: ASSLGGGTDMQY

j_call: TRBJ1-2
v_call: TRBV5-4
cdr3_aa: ASSQYRDWVNYGYT

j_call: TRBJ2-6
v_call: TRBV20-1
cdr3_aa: SAGPGANVLT

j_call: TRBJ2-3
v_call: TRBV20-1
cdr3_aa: SANFGQAADTQY

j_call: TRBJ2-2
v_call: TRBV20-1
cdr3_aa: GAQGQGNTGELF

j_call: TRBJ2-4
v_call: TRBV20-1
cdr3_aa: SARDGTRDIQY

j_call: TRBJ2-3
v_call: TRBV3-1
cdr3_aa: ASSPGGGGTQY

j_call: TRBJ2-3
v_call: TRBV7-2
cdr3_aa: ACSSRGARTDTQY